These 17 T cell receptor beta chains were all obtained from the same sample, sequenced in a study of T-cell memory formation after mild COVID-19. Each CDR3 protein is one row after TCRdb ran MiXCR on the 5' RACE reads. The sample gives around 340,000 distinct CDR3 sequences, 15% to 20% of which show up once; more than 20% is in the top ten. The sequenced sample was PBMCs or a T cell subset sorted from them (not recorded which). The origin of the receptors is a man aged 18 to 35 who had mild COVID-19 (a few samples of this study predate the infection). Cell type and time point are not known.

As to this clonotype: An end of the junction does not agree with germline; a read error may underlie this. V gene TRBV19 combines with J gene TRBJ1-5; no clear D. This CDR3 region has 15 residues. Germline assignment: CDR1 LNHDA and CDR2 SQIVND (reference sequence). In DNA, the CDR3 is TGTGCCAGTAGTATAACAGCGCATAGCAATCAGCCCCATCATTTT. The encoded protein is CASSITAHSNQPHHF.

The table lists this clonotype with a few counts. V usage is TRBV29-1 and J usage is TRBJ1-4; the D is unclear. The length of the CDR3 is 14 residues. The germline V gene encodes CDR1 SQVTM and CDR2 ANQGSEA. Trimming shortened V by 6 bases and J by 0 bases, and 11 bases separated the two germline ends. The CDR3 sequence: CSVEKVTTNEKLFF. The CDR3 DNA reads as TGCAGCGTGGAAAAAGTGACAACTAATGAAAAACTGTTTTTT. The whole variable domain, filled in from reference TRBV29-1 and TRBJ1-4, reads SAVISQKPSRDICQRGTSLTIQCQVDSQVTMMFWYRQQPGQSLTLIATANQGSEATYESGFVIDKFPISRPNLTFSTLTVSNMSPEDSSIYLCSVEKVTTNEKLFFGSGTQLSVL.

The CDR3 sequence: CASSPPGTGRTQYF. The CDR3 nucleotides are TGTGCCAGCAGTCCCCCCGGGACGGGAAGGACCCAGTACTTC. This sequence joins TRBV12-3 or TRBV12-4 and TRBJ2-5; D possibly matches TRBD1 or TRBD2 (5 bases each). Trimming took off 5 bases at V and 7 bases at J, with 17 bases between the two ends. The CDR3 runs 14 residues.

This clonotype was recorded a few times. The gene calls are TRBV4-2 and TRBJ1-4, with 7 bases identical to TRBD1. This CDR3 is 16 amino acids long. V lost 0 bases, J lost 3 bases, and 4 bases stayed unmatched. Germline V lookup: CDR1 LGHNA, CDR2 YNFKEQ. The CDR3 spells CASSQDGQGANEKLFF. DNA of the CDR3: TGTGCCAGCAGCCAAGATGGGCAGGGGGCTAATGAAAAACTGTTTTTT.

There are many counts of this clonotype. The V and J genes are TRBV11-2 and TRBJ1-1; tentatively, D is TRBD1 (5 bases). CDR3 size: 14 residues. Looked up from germline, CDR1 is SGHAT and CDR2 is FQNNGV. V was cut by 1 base and J by 1 base, with 7 bases left in between. CDR3 sequence (DNA): TGTGCCAGCAGCTTAGGACAGTCGAACACTGAAGCTTTCTTT. Translated: CASSLGQSNTEAFF.

V is TRBV11-2 and J is TRBJ2-7; D call uncertain. Germline V lookup: CDR1 SGHAT, CDR2 FQNNGV. The CDR3 runs 14 residues. The V gene lost 5 bases and the J gene lost 1 base, with 12 bases spanning the gap. The CDR3 region is CASSLSQPSYEQYV. The CDR3 DNA is TGTGCCAGCAGCCTGTCCCAACCATCCTACGAGCAGTACGTC.

This clonotype was seen a few times. This rearrangement joins TRBV27 to TRBJ1-5; a possible D gene is TRBD1 (5 bases). In germline, CDR1 is MNHEY, CDR2 SMNVEV (reference sequence). V was pared by 2 bases and J by 4 bases, with 9 bases between. The CDR3 runs 14 residues. The chain's CDR3 is CASSLGGVNQPQHF. DNA for the CDR3: TGTGCCAGCAGTTTAGGGGGGGTAAATCAGCCCCAGCATTTT.

This clonotype was observed a handful of times. V is TRBV29-1 and J is TRBJ2-7; tentative D call: TRBD1 (6 bases). This CDR3 is 12 amino acids long. Trimming removed 5 bases at V and 7 bases at J, with 15 bases between. In germline, CDR1 is SQVTM, CDR2 ANQGSEA. As DNA, the CDR3 is TGCAGCGTTACACAGGGAACGGGAGAGCAGTACGTC. This gives the protein CSVTQGTGEQYV.

This chain links TRBV6-2 or TRBV6-3 with TRBJ1-2, with a tentative D call TRBD1 (5 bases). Germline-derived CDR1 and CDR2 are MNHEY and SVGEGT. V lost 7 bases to trimming and J lost 6 bases, with 18 bases between them. This CDR3 comprises 14 residues. As DNA, the CDR3 is TGTGCCAGCAACCACCAGGGTCCCCTTGATGGCTACACCTTC. Amino acids: CASNHQGPLDGYTF.

CDR3 nucleotides: TGTGCCAGCAGCTTAGCAGGGGAACTAGCGGGAGGTTCCTACGAGCAGTACTTC. Translated: CASSLAGELAGGSYEQYF. The V call is TRBV7-6, the J call TRBJ2-7, with TRBD2 matching 12 bases. CDR3 length: 18 residues. Unmatched junction bases numbered 7, after V lost 0 bases and J lost 1 base. The germline V gene has CDR1 SGHVS and CDR2 FNYEAQ. The full variable domain, with the rest looked up from reference TRBV7-6 and TRBJ2-7, is GAGVSQSPRYKVTKRGQDVALRCDPISGHVSLYWYRQALGQGPEFLTYFNYEAQQDKSGLPNDRFSAERPEGSISTLTIQRTEQRDSAMYRCASSLAGELAGGSYEQYFGPGTRLTVT.

The genes are TRBV5-1 and TRBJ2-3; D is uncertain. Germline-derived CDR1 and CDR2 are SGHRS and YFSETQ. The CDR3 contains 15 residues. Trimming removed 0 bases at V and 0 bases at J, with 8 bases between. This chain's CDR3 is CASSLAIVSTDTQYF. DNA of the CDR3: TGCGCCAGCAGCTTGGCTATCGTTAGCACAGATACGCAGTATTTT.

This clonotype has a handful of counts. The gene calls are TRBV6-5 and TRBJ1-2, with a weak D call TRBD1 (5 bases). CDR1 is MNHEY and CDR2 is SVGAGI in the germline V gene. The CDR3 has 12 residues. Deletions cut 5 bases from V and 7 bases from J, with 11 bases between. The chain's CDR3 is CASSPGGFGYTF. The CDR3, as DNA: TGTGCCAGCAGTCCGGGGGGATTTGGCTACACCTTC.

This clonotype was observed a handful of times. The chain employs TRBV5-1 and TRBJ2-5; D unresolved. This CDR3 is built from 13 residues. Germline V gene sequence: CDR1 SGHRS, CDR2 YFSETQ. With 4 bases removed from V and 5 bases from J, the gap between germline ends came to 12 bases. CDR3 residues: CASSGTYRETQYF. The CDR3 DNA reads as TGCGCCAGCAGCGGAACATATCGGGAGACCCAGTACTTC.

The V call is TRBV19, the J call TRBJ1-3, with D maybe TRBD1 (5 bases). Germline V gene data show CDR1 as LNHDA and CDR2 as SQIVND (reference sequence). V shed 3 bases and J shed 2 bases, with 11 bases lying between them. The CDR3 contains 15 residues. This CDR3 reads CASSILGGTGNTIYF. In nucleotides, the CDR3 is TGTGCCAGTAGTATTCTGGGGGGAACTGGAAACACCATATATTTT.

This clonotype appeared many times. V and J are TRBV20-1 and TRBJ2-7; no definite D call. Trimming removed 0 bases from V and 5 bases from J, with 11 bases in between. This CDR3 has 13 amino acids. CDR1 and CDR2 (germline): DFQATT, SNEGSKA (reference sequence). CDR3 sequence (DNA): TGCAGTGCTAGAGACCTAATAGAGGACGAGCAGTACTTC. It is translated as CSARDLIEDEQYF.

Many counts were recorded for this clonotype. This chain links TRBV14 with TRBJ2-3; D is possibly TRBD2 (5 bases). With 0 bases removed from V and 0 bases from J, the gap between germline ends came to 22 bases. Germline-derived CDR1 and CDR2 are SGHDN and FVKESK. The CDR3 totals 20 residues. CDR3 loop: CASSQDQGPGWRSSTDTQYF. Here the CDR3 DNA reads TGTGCCAGCAGCCAAGACCAAGGCCCCGGGTGGAGGTCTAGCACAGATACGCAGTATTTT.

The rearrangement links TRBV7-2 to TRBJ1-2; D ambiguous. Trimming left V 2 bases short and J 0 bases short, with 16 bases between. The CDR3 contains 17 residues. Germline V gene data show CDR1 as SGHTA and CDR2 as FQGNSA. Here the CDR3 reads CASSLTRTPNTNYGYTF. The CDR3 DNA sequence: TGTGCCAGCAGCTTAACCCGGACCCCAAATACTAACTATGGCTACACCTTC.